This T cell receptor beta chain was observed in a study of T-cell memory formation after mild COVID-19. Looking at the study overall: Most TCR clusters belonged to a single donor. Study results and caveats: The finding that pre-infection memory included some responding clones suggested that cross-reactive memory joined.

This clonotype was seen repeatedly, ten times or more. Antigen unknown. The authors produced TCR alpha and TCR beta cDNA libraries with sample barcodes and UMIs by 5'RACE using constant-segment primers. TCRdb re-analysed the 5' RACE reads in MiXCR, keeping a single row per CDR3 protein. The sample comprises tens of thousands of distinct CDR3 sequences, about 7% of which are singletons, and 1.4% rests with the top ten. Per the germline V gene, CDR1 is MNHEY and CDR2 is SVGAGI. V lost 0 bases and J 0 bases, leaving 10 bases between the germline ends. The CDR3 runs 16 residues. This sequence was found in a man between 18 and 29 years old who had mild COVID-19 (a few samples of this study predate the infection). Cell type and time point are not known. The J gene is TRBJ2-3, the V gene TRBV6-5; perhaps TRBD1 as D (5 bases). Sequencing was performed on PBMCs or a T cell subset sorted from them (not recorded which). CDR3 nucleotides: TGTGCCAGCAGTTACTCTAACAGGTTGAGCACAGATACGCAGTATTTT. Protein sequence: CASSYSNRLSTDTQYF.